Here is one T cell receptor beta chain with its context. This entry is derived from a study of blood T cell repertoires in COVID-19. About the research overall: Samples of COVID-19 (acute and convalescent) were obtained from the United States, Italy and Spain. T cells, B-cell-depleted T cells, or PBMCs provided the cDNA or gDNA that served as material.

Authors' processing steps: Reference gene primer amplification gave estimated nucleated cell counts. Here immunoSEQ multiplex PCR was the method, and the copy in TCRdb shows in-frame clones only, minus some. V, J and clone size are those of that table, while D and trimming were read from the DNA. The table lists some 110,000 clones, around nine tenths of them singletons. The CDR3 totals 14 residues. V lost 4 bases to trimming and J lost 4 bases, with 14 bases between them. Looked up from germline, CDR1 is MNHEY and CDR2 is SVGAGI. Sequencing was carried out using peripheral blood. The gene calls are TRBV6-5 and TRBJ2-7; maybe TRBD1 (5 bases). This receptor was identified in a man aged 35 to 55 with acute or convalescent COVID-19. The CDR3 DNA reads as TGTGCCAGCAGTTCGGCAGGGAAAACTTACGAGCAGTACTTC. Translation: CASSSAGKTYEQYF.